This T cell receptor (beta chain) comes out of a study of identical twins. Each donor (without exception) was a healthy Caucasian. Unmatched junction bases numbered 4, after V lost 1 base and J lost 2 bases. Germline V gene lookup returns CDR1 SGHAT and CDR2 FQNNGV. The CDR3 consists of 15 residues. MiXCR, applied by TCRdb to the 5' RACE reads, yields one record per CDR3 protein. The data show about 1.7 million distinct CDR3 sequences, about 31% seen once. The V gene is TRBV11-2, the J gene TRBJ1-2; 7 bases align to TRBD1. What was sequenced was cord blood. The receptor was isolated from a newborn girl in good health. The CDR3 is CASSLGTDRNYGYTF. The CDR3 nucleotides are TGTGCCAGCAGCTTAGGAACGGACAGGAACTATGGCTACACCTTC.